What follows are 14 T cell receptor beta chains derived from one specimen sequenced in a study of blood T cell repertoires in COVID-19. Method: immunoSEQ multiplex PCR; TCRdb's copy keeps in-frame clones and lacks some. The data show 200,000 to 300,000 clones, just under 85% seen once. Sequencing used peripheral blood. Source of these receptors: a woman older than 75 with acute or convalescent COVID-19.

The V and J genes are TRBV29-1 and TRBJ2-5; a possible D gene is TRBD1 (6 bases). The CDR3 sequence is 15 residues long. In germline, CDR1 is SQVTM, CDR2 ANQGSEA. V lost 6 bases and J lost 5, with 22 bases in between. The CDR3 protein is CSVRSGTSGGETQYF. The CDR3 DNA is TGCAGCGTCCGCTCCGGGACAAGTGGTGGGGAGACCCAGTACTTC. The whole variable domain, filled in from reference TRBV29-1 and TRBJ2-5, reads SAVISQKPSRDICQRGTSLTIQCQVDSQVTMMFWYRQQPGQSLTLIATANQGSEATYESGFVIDKFPISRPNLTFSTLTVSNMSPEDSSIYLCSVRSGTSGGETQYFGPGTRLLVL.

The chain is built from TRBV6-5 and TRBJ1-2; 7 bases line up with TRBD1. The ends lost 5 bases at V and 2 bases at J; junction bases unmatched: 8. This CDR3 contains 15 residues. Germline CDR1 and CDR2: MNHEY and SVGAGI. The CDR3 loop is CASSQPSTGNYGYTF. The CDR3 nucleotides are TGTGCCAGCAGTCAACCTTCGACAGGGAACTATGGCTACACCTTC.

V gene TRBV20-1 combines with J gene TRBJ1-1; D unresolved. This CDR3 spans 11 amino acids. Germline-derived CDR1 and CDR2 are DFQATT and SNEGSKA (reference sequence). The V end lost 5 bases, the J end lost 0 bases, and 4 bases lay between the germline ends. The DNA of the CDR3 is TGCAGTGCTTTAATGAACACTGAAGCTTTCTTT. Its translation is CSALMNTEAFF.

The V and J genes are TRBV6-2 or TRBV6-3 and TRBJ2-1, with a weak D call TRBD2 (5 bases). The V end was cut by 0 bases, the J end by 9 bases, with 18 bases between. Germline V gives CDR1 MNHEY, CDR2 SVGEGT. The CDR3 loop spans 16 amino acids. CDR3 coding DNA: TGTGCCAGCAGTTACTCGCGGCGAGGGCCCAGAACTGAGCAGTTCTTC. Protein product: CASSYSRRGPRTEQFF.

This clone showed up just once. The rearrangement joins TRBV28 to TRBJ1-2, with TRBD1 identical over 7 bases. This CDR3 has 16 residues. The trim removed 5 bases at V and 7 bases at J, leaving 16 bases unmatched. Germline lookup yields CDR1 MDHEN and CDR2 SYDVKM. The CDR3 protein is CASSVPTGTVYSGYTF. The DNA for the CDR3 is TGTGCCAGCAGTGTCCCGACCGGGACAGTTTACAGTGGCTACACCTTC.

The chain uses TRBV30 and TRBJ1-4; the match to TRBD1 covers 8 bases. CDR1 GTSNPN and CDR2 SVGIG come from the germline V gene (reference sequence). There are 14 residues in the CDR3. The junction had 5 bases not matched to a gene; V was cut back by 3 bases and J by 5 bases. The CDR3 DNA sequence: TGTGCCTGGAGGAGACAGGGGAGGAATGAAAAACTGTTTTTT. It specifies CAWRRQGRNEKLFF. Based on the CDR3 plus reference TRBV30 and TRBJ1-4, the full variable domain is SQTIHQWPATLVQPVGSPLSLECTVEGTSNPNLYWYRQAAGRGLQLLFYSVGIGQISSEVPQNLSASRPQDRQFILSSKKLLLSDSGFYLCAWRRQGRNEKLFFGSGTQLSVL.

The gene calls are TRBV5-6 and TRBJ2-3; 8 positions agree with TRBD2. Trimming cost V 2 bases and J 5 bases; bases outside gene matches: 7. The germline CDR1 and CDR2 sequences are SGHDT and YYEEEE. The CDR3 spans 15 residues. CDR3 DNA: TGTGCCAGCAGCTTTCCCGGACTAGCAGTAGATACGCAGTATTTT. Protein product: CASSFPGLAVDTQYF.

This clone was detected a few times. This rearrangement joins TRBV7-3 to TRBJ2-6, with unresolved D. V was pared by 5 bases and J by 0 bases, with 5 bases between. The length of the CDR3 is 14 residues. Per the germline V gene, CDR1 is SGHTA and CDR2 is FQGTGA. The CDR3 sequence is CASSPGSGANVLTF. The CDR3 coding sequence is TGTGCCAGCAGCCCAGGCTCTGGGGCCAACGTCCTGACTTTC.

The chain recombines TRBV7-9 with TRBJ2-7; 7 bases fit TRBD2. This CDR3 comprises 17 residues. V shed 1 base, J shed 3 bases, and the junction held 12 bases outside the gene matches. Germline V CDR1 and CDR2: SEHNR, FQNEAQ (reference sequence). The CDR3 protein is CASSLVVGGGDYYEQYF. In DNA, the CDR3 is TGTGCCAGCAGCTTAGTGGTCGGCGGGGGAGATTACTACGAGCAGTACTTC.

This clone is a singleton in its sample. The chain has TRBV4-1 and TRBJ1-5; D gene unclear. CDR1 is MGHRA, CDR2 YSYEKL, per germline. This CDR3 is built from 14 residues. V shed 0 bases and J shed 3 bases, with 6 bases lying between them. The CDR3 region is CASSQEAVNQPQHF. DNA for the CDR3: TGCGCCAGCAGCCAAGAGGCAGTCAATCAGCCCCAGCATTTT.

The count of this clone is one. The CDR3 bases are TGCGCCAGCAGCCCTGGGACTCTTAATGAAGCTTTCTTT. This codes for CASSPGTLNEAFF. The chain carries TRBV5-1 and TRBJ1-1; tentative D call: TRBD1 (5 bases). This CDR3 has 13 residues. With 4 bases removed from V and 7 bases from J, the gap between germline ends came to 14 bases. Germline V gene lookup returns CDR1 SGHRS and CDR2 YFSETQ.

The rearrangement uses TRBV7-8 and TRBJ1-6; D is unclear. The CDR3 contains 15 residues. V shed 4 bases and J shed 4 bases, with 11 bases lying between them. Germline V lookup: CDR1 SGHVS, CDR2 FQNEAQ. The CDR3 reads CASSSSGTYNSPLHF. The CDR3 nucleotides are TGTGCCAGCAGCTCGTCGGGAACGTATAATTCACCCCTCCACTTT. Looking up the rest from reference TRBV7-8 and TRBJ1-6 gives the full variable domain: GAGVSQSPRYKVAKRGQDVALRCDPISGHVSLFWYQQALGQGPEFLTYFQNEAQLDKSGLPSDRFFAERPEGSVSTLKIQRTQQEDSAVYLCASSSSGTYNSPLHFGNGTRLTVT.

The V and J genes are TRBV19 and TRBJ2-3; 10 bases line up with TRBD2. Germline CDR1 reads LNHDA; CDR2 reads SQIVND (reference sequence). The ends lost 6 bases at V and 6 bases at J; junction bases unmatched: 6. The CDR3 is made up of 14 amino acids. CDR3 sequence: CASRDSGGGDTQYF. DNA for the CDR3: TGTGCCAGTAGAGACAGCGGGGGGGGTGATACGCAGTATTTT.

This rearrangement joins TRBV28 to TRBJ2-7; 9 nucleotides agree with TRBD1. Germline V gene lookup returns CDR1 MDHEN and CDR2 SYDVKM. With 2 bases clipped from V and 3 bases from J, the junction kept 8 bases outside the gene matches. This CDR3 is built from 16 residues. The chain's CDR3 is CASSLEGTGSLYEQYF. The CDR3 DNA reads as TGTGCCAGCAGTTTAGAGGGGACAGGGTCTCTCTACGAGCAGTACTTC.